This T cell receptor (beta chain) emerged from a study of identical twins. One entry per CDR3 protein results from TCRdb running MiXCR on the 5' RACE reads. The sample has about 450,000 distinct CDR3 sequences; about 18% are singletons. After removal of 8 bases from V and 2 bases from J, the junction contained 5 bases not matched to a gene. Germline V gene sequence: CDR1 GTSNPN, CDR2 SVGIG (reference sequence). This CDR3 contains 13 residues. As for this clonotype: Its antigen is still unknown.

Study findings and constraints: A cross-sectional statistical analysis, not follow-up of the same donors, supported the conclusions. Diverse VJ usage suggested most zero-insertion clonotypes were not invariant T cells.

The chain uses TRBV30 and TRBJ1-1; 10 nucleotides align to TRBD1. The TCR was taken from a man in his fifties or sixties in good health. The sequencing sample was made of naive T cells sorted from blood. CDR3 nucleotides: TGTGCCGGACAGGGGGGATTAAACACTGAAGCTTTCTTT. It translates to CAGQGGLNTEAFF. The full variable domain, its missing parts supplied by reference TRBV30 and TRBJ1-1, is SQTIHQWPATLVQPVGSPLSLECTVEGTSNPNLYWYRQAAGRGLQLLFYSVGIGQISSEVPQNLSASRPQDRQFILSSKKLLLSDSGFYLCAGQGGLNTEAFFGQGTRLTVV.